Sample share makes the clone carrying this TCR beta chain medium-sized. From blood, about 240-500 ng of genomic DNA served as TRB template. This CDR3 is built from 16 residues. The ends lost 3 bases at V and 6 bases at J; junction bases unmatched: 10. Germline V gene lookup returns CDR1 SGHNT and CDR2 YYREEE (reference sequence). BIOMED2 TRB-A/B primer pools were used in multiplex TRB PCR. TCRdb redid the calling of the multiplex PCR reads with MiXCR, one entry per CDR3 protein. The table includes fewer than 15,000 distinct CDR3 sequences, approximately 24% detected once. This sample was included in a study of T and B cells in COVID-19 patients. Study-level background: Critical illness requiring mechanical ventilation or extracorporeal membrane oxygenation affected 12 of 20 active-infection patients. About 90% of the roughly 20 active-infection patients had comorbidities associated with unfavorable COVID-19 outcome.

Sample: blood. This clonotype originated in a human donor who had recovered from COVID-19. The rearrangement links TRBV5-4 to TRBJ2-3, with 10 bases fitting TRBD2. In DNA, the CDR3 is TGTGCCAGCAGCTCAGTGTTAGCGGGAGGTTATGATACGCAGTATTTT. Protein sequence: CASSSVLAGGYDTQYF.